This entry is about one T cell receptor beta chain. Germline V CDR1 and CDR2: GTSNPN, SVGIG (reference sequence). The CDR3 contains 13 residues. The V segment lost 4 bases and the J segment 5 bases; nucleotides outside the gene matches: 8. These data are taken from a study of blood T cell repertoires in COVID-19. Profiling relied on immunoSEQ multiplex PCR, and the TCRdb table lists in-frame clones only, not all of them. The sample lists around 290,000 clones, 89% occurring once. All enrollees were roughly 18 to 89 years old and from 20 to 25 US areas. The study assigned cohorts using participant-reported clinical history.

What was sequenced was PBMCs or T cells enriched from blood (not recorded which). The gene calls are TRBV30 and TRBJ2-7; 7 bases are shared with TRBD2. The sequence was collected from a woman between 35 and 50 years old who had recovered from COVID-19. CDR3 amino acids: CAWNLGGRNEQYF. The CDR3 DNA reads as TGTGCCTGGAACCTGGGCGGGAGAAACGAGCAGTACTTC.